The 15 T cell receptor beta chains reported below all come from one sample, sequenced in a study of T cells in Graves' hyperthyroidism and ophthalmopathy. RNA transcripts provided the source from which TCR beta CDR3 regions were amplified. HTBI primers were the set used in a first-round RT-PCR of the TCR CDR3. A single record per CDR3 protein comes from TCRdb applying MiXCR to the multiplex PCR reads. The profile shows some 600,000 distinct CDR3 sequences, around 46% of them singletons. The specimen sequenced was peripheral blood or thyroid tissue (not recorded which). The receptors shown here come from a young woman with Graves' hyperthyroidism.

The chain joins TRBV9 to TRBJ2-2; 8 bases line up with TRBD2. In germline, CDR1 is SGDLS, CDR2 YYNGEE. The V and J ends lost 1 base and 2 bases, in that order; junction bases with no gene match: 4. The CDR3 runs 16 residues. The DNA of the CDR3 is TGTGCCAGCAGCGTATCTATAGCGGGAAACACCGGGGAGCTGTTTTTT. It codes for CASSVSIAGNTGELFF.

The chain links TRBV12-3 or TRBV12-4 to TRBJ2-7, with 7 positions matching TRBD1. This CDR3 has 13 residues. V was pared by 4 bases and J by 7 bases, with 7 bases of the junction left unmatched. The DNA for the CDR3 is TGTGCCAGCAGTTACTCCGGGACAGAGGAGCAGTACTTC. Amino acids: CASSYSGTEEQYF.

The chain is built from TRBV19 and TRBJ2-3; 8 nucleotides line up with TRBD2. The V segment lost 9 bases and the J segment 3 bases; nucleotides outside the gene matches: 5. The CDR3 totals 13 residues. Germline-derived CDR1 and CDR2 are LNHDA and SQIVND (reference sequence). Here the CDR3 DNA reads TGTGCCAGCAAGCGGGAGAGGACAGATACGCAGTATTTT. This gives the protein CASKRERTDTQYF.

The chain couples TRBV5-1 to TRBJ1-5; 7 bases are shared with TRBD1. The CDR3 is 13 residues long. CDR1 is SGHRS, CDR2 YFSETQ, per germline. The junction had 4 bases not matched to a gene; V was cut back by 5 bases and J by 5 bases. CDR3 bases: TGCGCCAGCAGGAGGGACAGCGATCAGCCCCAGCATTTT. Protein sequence: CASRRDSDQPQHF.

This clonotype was recorded at least ten times. This chain connects TRBV7-2 to TRBJ2-5, with a tentative D call TRBD1 (5 bases). The ends were cut back, 5 bases at V and 6 bases at J, with 19 bases in the middle. This CDR3 contains 15 residues. Germline V lookup: CDR1 SGHTA, CDR2 FQGNSA. CDR3 loop: CASSPELGEGQTQYF. The CDR3 nucleotides read TGTGCCAGCAGCCCCGAGCTAGGGGAAGGCCAGACCCAGTACTTC.

This clonotype was observed a single time. This could be a read error, since a much larger clone is one nucleotide away. The rearrangement links TRBV7-2 to TRBJ2-5, with TRBD2 matching over 9 bases. The CDR3 runs 14 residues. Per the germline V gene, CDR1 is SGHTA and CDR2 is FQGNSA. CDR3 in DNA: TGTGCCAGCGGCTTAGAGCGGGAGGTGGAGGCCCAGTACTTC. Translation: CASGLEREVEAQYF.

A few counts support this clonotype. The rearrangement uses TRBV2 and TRBJ2-7; 9 bases fit TRBD2. Germline V gene lookup returns CDR1 SNHLY and CDR2 FYNNEI. Losses at the gene ends were 5 bases for V and 4 bases for J; bases not matched to a gene: 12. This CDR3 region has 16 residues. CDR3 residues: CASSLLTSGTPYEQYF. CDR3 in DNA: TGTGCCAGCAGTCTGCTGACTAGCGGCACGCCTTACGAGCAGTACTTC. Looking up the rest from reference TRBV2 and TRBJ2-7 gives the full variable domain: EPEVTQTPSHQVTQMGQEVILRCVPISNHLYFYWYRQILGQKVEFLVSFYNNEISEKSEIFDDQFSVERPDGSNFTLKIRSTKLEDSAMYFCASSLLTSGTPYEQYFGPGTRLTVT.

The gene calls are TRBV2 and TRBJ1-2, with no clear D. The CDR3 covers 12 residues. The germline CDR1 and CDR2 sequences are SNHLY and FYNNEI. V lost 8 bases and J 2 bases, leaving 9 bases between the germline ends. CDR3 protein: CASRTPNYGYTF. CDR3 sequence (DNA): TGTGCCAGCCGGACCCCGAACTATGGCTACACCTTC.

This clonotype came up a few times. The CDR3 DNA follows: TGTGCCAGCCTGACGGAGTACCGCGGTGAAGCTTTCTTT. Its protein is CASLTEYRGEAFF. The chain has TRBV12-3 or TRBV12-4 and TRBJ1-1; no clear D. The CDR3 loop spans 13 amino acids. The V end was cut by 8 bases, the J end by 7 bases, with 17 bases between.

The chain combines TRBV10-3 with TRBJ1-5, with D possibly being TRBD1 (6 bases). CDR3 length: 16 residues. Deletions cut 3 bases from V and 8 bases from J, with 20 bases between. Germline loops: CDR1 ENHRY, CDR2 SYGVKD. The CDR3 region has the DNA TGTGCCATCAGTGATGCGGGTAGGGGGTGGGGAGAGCCCCAGCATTTT. This gives the protein CAISDAGRGWGEPQHF.

CDR3: CASSELQDGYTF. The CDR3 DNA is TGTGCCAGCAGTGAGCTGCAGGATGGCTACACCTTC. This chain joins TRBV25-1 and TRBJ1-2, with D unresolved. The CDR3 spans 12 residues. V was clipped by 3 bases and J by 6 bases, with 8 bases between them. Germline V lookup: CDR1 MGHDK, CDR2 SYGVNS.

V is TRBV20-1 and J is TRBJ2-7; D uncertain. The CDR3 runs 11 residues. Germline CDR1 DFQATT, CDR2 SNEGSKA (reference sequence). Trimming removed 0 bases at V and 5 bases at J, with 5 bases between. CDR3 protein: CSARDGNEQYF. The CDR3 bases are TGCAGTGCTAGAGATGGGAACGAGCAGTACTTC.

This clonotype was detected many times. J is TRBJ1-2 and V is TRBV10-3; perhaps TRBD1 as D (6 bases). The germline CDR1 and CDR2 sequences are ENHRY and SYGVKD. V lost 7 bases, J lost 3 bases, and 9 bases lay in between. The CDR3 has 12 amino acids. The CDR3 region has the DNA TGTGCCATCAACAGGGTATACTATGGCTACACCTTC. Translation gives CAINRVYYGYTF.

The chain is built from TRBV9 and TRBJ2-7, with D maybe TRBD2 (6 bases). V lost 0 bases, J lost 2 bases, and 15 bases lay in between. This CDR3 has 16 residues. Germline-derived CDR1 and CDR2 are SGDLS and YYNGEE. The chain's CDR3 is CASSVGRLARTYEQYF. The CDR3 DNA follows: TGTGCCAGCAGCGTAGGAAGGCTAGCGCGGACCTACGAGCAGTACTTC.

V gene TRBV15 combines with J gene TRBJ1-1, with D possibly being TRBD1 (6 bases). The CDR3 is 12 amino acids. Germline V gene data show CDR1 as LNHNV and CDR2 as YYDKDF (reference sequence). The V end lost 0 bases, the J end lost 10 bases, and 9 bases lay between the germline ends. CDR3 in amino acids: CATSRDSGAAFF. CDR3 DNA sequence: TGTGCCACCAGCAGAGATTCAGGGGCAGCTTTCTTT.